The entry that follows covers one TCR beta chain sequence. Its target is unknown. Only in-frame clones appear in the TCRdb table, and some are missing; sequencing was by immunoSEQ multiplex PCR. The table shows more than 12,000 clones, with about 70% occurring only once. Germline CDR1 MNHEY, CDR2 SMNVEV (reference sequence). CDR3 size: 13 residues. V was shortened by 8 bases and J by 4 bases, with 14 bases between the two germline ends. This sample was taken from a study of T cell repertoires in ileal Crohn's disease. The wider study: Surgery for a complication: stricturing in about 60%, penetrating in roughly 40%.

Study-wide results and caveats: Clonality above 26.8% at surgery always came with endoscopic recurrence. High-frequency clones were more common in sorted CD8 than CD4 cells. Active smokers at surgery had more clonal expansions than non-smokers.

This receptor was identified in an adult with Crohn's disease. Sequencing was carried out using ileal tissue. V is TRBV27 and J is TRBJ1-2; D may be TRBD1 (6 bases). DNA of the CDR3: TGTGCCAGCCAGTTACAGGGAGGCTATGGCTACACCTTC. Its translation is CASQLQGGYGYTF.